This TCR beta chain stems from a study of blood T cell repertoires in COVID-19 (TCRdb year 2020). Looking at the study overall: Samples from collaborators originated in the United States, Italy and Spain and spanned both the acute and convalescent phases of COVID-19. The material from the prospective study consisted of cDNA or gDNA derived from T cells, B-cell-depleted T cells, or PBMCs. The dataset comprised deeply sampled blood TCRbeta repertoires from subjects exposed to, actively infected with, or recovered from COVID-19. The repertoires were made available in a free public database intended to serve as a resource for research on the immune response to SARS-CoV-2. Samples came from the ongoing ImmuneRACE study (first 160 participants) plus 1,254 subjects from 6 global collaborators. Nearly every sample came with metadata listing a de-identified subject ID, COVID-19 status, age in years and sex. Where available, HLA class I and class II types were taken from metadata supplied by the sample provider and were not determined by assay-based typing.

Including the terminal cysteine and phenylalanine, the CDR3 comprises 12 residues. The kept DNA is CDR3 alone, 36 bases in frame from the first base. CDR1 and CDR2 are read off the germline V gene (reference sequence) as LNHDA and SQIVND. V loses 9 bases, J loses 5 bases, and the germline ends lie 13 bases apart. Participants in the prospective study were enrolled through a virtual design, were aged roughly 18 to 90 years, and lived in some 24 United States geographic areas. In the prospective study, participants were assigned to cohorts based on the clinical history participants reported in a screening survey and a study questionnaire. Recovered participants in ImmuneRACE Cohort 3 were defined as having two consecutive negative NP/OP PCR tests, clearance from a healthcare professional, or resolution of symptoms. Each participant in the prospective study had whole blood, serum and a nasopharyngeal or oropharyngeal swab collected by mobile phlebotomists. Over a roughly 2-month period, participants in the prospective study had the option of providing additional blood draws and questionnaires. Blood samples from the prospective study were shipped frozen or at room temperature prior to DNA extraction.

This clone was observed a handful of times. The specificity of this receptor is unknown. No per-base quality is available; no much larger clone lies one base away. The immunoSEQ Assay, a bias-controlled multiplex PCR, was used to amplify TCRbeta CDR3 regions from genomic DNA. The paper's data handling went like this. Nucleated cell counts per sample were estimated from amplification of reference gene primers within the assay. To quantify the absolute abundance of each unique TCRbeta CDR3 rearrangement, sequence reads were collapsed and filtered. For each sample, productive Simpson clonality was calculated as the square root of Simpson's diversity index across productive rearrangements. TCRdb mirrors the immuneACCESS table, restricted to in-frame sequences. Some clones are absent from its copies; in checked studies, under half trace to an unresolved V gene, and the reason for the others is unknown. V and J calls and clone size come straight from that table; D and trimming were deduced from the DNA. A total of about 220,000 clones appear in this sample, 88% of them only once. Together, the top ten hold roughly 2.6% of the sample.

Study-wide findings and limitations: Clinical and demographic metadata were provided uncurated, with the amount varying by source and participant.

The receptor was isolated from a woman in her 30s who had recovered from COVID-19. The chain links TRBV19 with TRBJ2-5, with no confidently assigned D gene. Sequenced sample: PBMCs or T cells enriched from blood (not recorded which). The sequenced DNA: TGTGCCAGCGCTAATGAGGCCGAGACCCAGTACTTC. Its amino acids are CASANEAETQYF. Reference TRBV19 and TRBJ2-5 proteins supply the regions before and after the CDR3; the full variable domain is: DGGITQSPKYLFRKEGQNVTLSCEQNLNHDAMYWYRQDPGQGLRLIYYSQIVNDFQKGDIAEGYSVSREKKESFPLTVTSAQKNPTAFYLCASANEAETQYFGPGTRLLVL.